This is a list of T cell receptor beta chains from one sample in a study of T cell responses to AZD1222 COVID-19 vaccine. Profiled with immunoSEQ multiplex PCR; TCRdb holds only in-frame clones, not every one. Among over 130,000 clones listed, about 92% were seen once. Sequenced material: peripheral blood, taken 28 days after the second AZD1222 dose. The receptors derive from an adult who received the AZD1222 COVID-19 vaccine. Both conserved end residues are part of each CDR3. The D gene is left open where the match is weak. The size entry is marked missing in some rows and otherwise reads once, few, many or a size class.

j_gene | len | v_gene | d_gene | abundance | CDR3aa | CDR3nt
TRBJ1-6 | 18 | TRBV12-5 | - | - | CASGPPFLLGRSDSPLHF | TGTGCTAGTGGTCCACCCTTCCTTCTGGGCAGAAGTGACTCACCCCTCCACTTT
TRBJ2-2 | 16 | TRBV5-4 | - | - | CASSLAKSRLTGELFF | TGTGCCAGCAGCTTGGCCAAGAGTCGGCTCACCGGGGAGCTGTTTTTT
TRBJ1-6 | 16 | TRBV28 | TRBD1 | - | CASSFEQGLTNSPLHF | TGTGCCAGCAGTTTTGAACAGGGGCTCACGAATTCACCCCTCCACTTT
TRBJ1-2 | 13 | TRBV12-3/TRBV12-4 | - | - | CASSWDGDYGYTF | TGTGCCAGCAGTTGGGACGGCGACTATGGCTACACCTTC
TRBJ1-2 | 12 | TRBV21-1 | - | - | CASSNCPVGYTF | TGTGCCAGCAGCAACTGCCCTGTAGGCTACACCTTC
TRBJ2-7 | 13 | TRBV5-5 | - | - | CASSSRGSYEQYF | TGTGCCAGCAGCTCGCGGGGTTCCTACGAGCAGTACTTC
TRBJ2-1 | 17 | TRBV5-1 | TRBD2 | - | CASSTPNPSGRNNEQFF | TGCGCCAGCAGCACTCCAAACCCTAGCGGGCGAAACAATGAGCAGTTCTTC
TRBJ1-5 | 13 | TRBV20-1 | TRBD1 | - | CSASGTGNQPQHF | TGCAGTGCTAGTGGGACAGGCAATCAGCCCCAGCATTTT
TRBJ2-2 | 14 | TRBV6-5 | - | - | CASSKAVYTGELFF | TGTGCCAGCAGTAAGGCCGTCTACACCGGGGAGCTGTTTTTT
TRBJ2-7 | 20 | TRBV4-3 | TRBD2 | once | CASSQGMGGPASGTSYEQYF | TGCGCCAGCAGCCAAGGCATGGGGGGCCCGGCTAGCGGGACCTCCTACGAGCAGTACTTC
TRBJ2-3 | 13 | TRBV12-3/TRBV12-4 | - | - | CATTWRATDTQYF | TGTGCCACCACGTGGAGGGCCACAGATACGCAGTATTTT
TRBJ1-5 | 14 | TRBV6-1 | - | - | CASSEVRANQPQHF | TGTGCCAGCAGTGAGGTTCGGGCCAATCAGCCCCAGCATTTT
TRBJ1-5 | 12 | TRBV27 | - | few | CASSRGNQPQHF | TGTGCCAGTTCCAGGGGCAATCAGCCCCAGCATTTT
TRBJ1-5 | 14 | TRBV3-1/TRBV3-2 | - | - | CASSWAGSNQPQHF | TGTGCCAGCAGCTGGGCAGGGAGCAATCAGCCCCAGCATTTT
TRBJ2-2 | 16 | TRBV5-1 | - | - | CASSLARRAGTGELFF | TGCGCCAGCAGCTTGGCCCGGAGAGCGGGCACCGGGGAGCTGTTTTTT
TRBJ1-5 | 16 | TRBV19 | TRBD1 | - | CASSFLGQGYNQPQHF | TGTGCCAGTAGTTTCTTGGGACAGGGATACAATCAGCCCCAGCATTTT
TRBJ2-7 | 16 | TRBV4-1 | TRBD2 | - | CASSQVGGGRAIEQYF | TGCGCCAGCAGCCAAGTCGGGGGCGGGAGGGCGATCGAGCAGTACTTC
TRBJ2-2 | 13 | TRBV2 | TRBD2 | - | CASSGLADGELFF | TGTGCCAGCAGCGGACTAGCAGACGGGGAGCTGTTTTTT
TRBJ1-4 | 15 | TRBV14 | - | once | CASSTSGWPNEKLFF | TGTGCCAGCAGCACCTCAGGGTGGCCTAATGAAAAACTGTTTTTT
TRBJ2-1 | 18 | TRBV5-1 | TRBD2 | - | CASSSISGTSGILGEQFF | TGCGCCAGCAGCTCAATTTCCGGGACTAGCGGGATCTTGGGTGAGCAGTTCTTC
TRBJ2-5 | 14 | TRBV5-5 | - | - | CASSRGTRQETQYF | TGTGCCAGCAGCCGGGGGACACGGCAAGAGACCCAGTACTTC
TRBJ2-3 | 12 | TRBV3-1/TRBV3-2 | TRBD1 | - | CASSPRGTVKYF | TGTGCCAGCAGCCCCAGGGGGACGGTTAAGTATTTT
TRBJ1-3 | 14 | TRBV27 | TRBD1 | - | CASSFAGGGNTIYF | TGTGCCAGCAGTTTTGCAGGGGGCGGAAACACCATATATTTT
TRBJ1-4 | 13 | TRBV28 | - | once | CAHQQGRGEKLFF | TGTGCCCACCAACAGGGTCGGGGAGAAAAACTGTTTTTT
TRBJ2-1 | 19 | TRBV7-6 | TRBD2 | once | CASSLGGGGLAVNYNEQFF | TGTGCCAGCAGCTTAGGGGGGGGAGGACTAGCGGTGAACTACAATGAGCAGTTCTTC
TRBJ2-2 | 15 | TRBV11-2 | TRBD2 | - | CASGRAGQNTGELFF | TGTGCCAGCGGGAGGGCCGGGCAGAACACCGGGGAGCTGTTTTTT
TRBJ1-1 | 15 | TRBV28 | - | - | CASSFLSAVYTEAFF | TGTGCCAGCAGTTTTTTATCTGCGGTGTACACTGAAGCTTTCTTT
TRBJ1-5 | 17 | TRBV7-9 | - | once | CASSSNRGGYSNQPQHF | TGTGCCAGCAGCTCCAACCGGGGCGGTTATAGCAATCAGCCCCAGCATTTT
TRBJ2-1 | 16 | TRBV6-1 | TRBD2 | - | CASSEASGRASNEQFF | TGTGCCAGCAGTGAAGCCAGCGGGAGGGCCAGCAATGAGCAGTTCTTC
TRBJ2-5 | 15 | TRBV28 | TRBD1 | - | CASSPRTGVYETQYF | TGTGCCAGCAGCCCGAGAACAGGGGTCTACGAGACCCAGTACTTC
TRBJ2-5 | 13 | TRBV5-1 | - | - | CASSPARQETQYF | TGCGCCAGCAGCCCAGCGAGACAAGAGACCCAGTACTTC
TRBJ2-5 | 15 | TRBV21-1 | - | - | CASSPGTSSSKTQYF | TGTGCCAGCAGCCCCGGGACATCGAGTTCAAAGACCCAGTACTTC
TRBJ2-1 | 18 | TRBV28 | TRBD2 | - | CASSSPLIGGRGDNEQFF | TGTGCCAGCAGTAGTCCCCTTATAGGCGGGAGAGGAGACAATGAGCAGTTCTTC
TRBJ1-1 | 12 | TRBV3-1/TRBV3-2 | - | - | CASSQGWFEAFF | TGTGCCAGCAGCCAGGGGTGGTTTGAAGCTTTCTTT
TRBJ2-3 | 12 | TRBV12-1 | - | - | CASSFWGGTQYF | TGTGCCAGCAGCTTTTGGGGGGGTACGCAGTATTTT
TRBJ2-7 | 13 | TRBV12-3/TRBV12-4 | - | - | CASSFGESYEQYF | TGTGCCAGCAGTTTTGGGGAGTCCTACGAGCAGTACTTC
TRBJ2-1 | 17 | TRBV3-1/TRBV3-2 | TRBD2 | once | CASSQESTLAGANEQFF | TGTGCCAGCAGCCAAGAAAGTACACTAGCGGGAGCCAATGAGCAGTTCTTC
TRBJ1-3 | 16 | TRBV4-3 | - | - | CASSQGAAGSGNTIYF | TGCGCCAGCAGCCAAGGGGCGGCCGGCTCTGGAAACACCATATATTTT
TRBJ2-7 | 16 | TRBV6-2/TRBV6-3 | TRBD1 | - | CASSYIVETGGYEQYF | TGTGCCAGCAGTTATATCGTCGAGACAGGGGGCTACGAGCAGTACTTC
TRBJ1-1 | 13 | TRBV29-1 | TRBD1 | - | CSARTGENTEAFF | TGCAGCGCCCGAACAGGGGAGAACACTGAAGCTTTCTTT
TRBJ1-4 | 15 | TRBV3-1/TRBV3-2 | TRBD1 | - | CASSPTDRGHEKLFF | TGTGCCAGCAGCCCAACGGACAGGGGACATGAAAAACTGTTTTTT
TRBJ2-1 | 13 | TRBV10-1 | - | once | CASSARAFDEQFF | TGCGCCAGCAGTGCCAGGGCCTTCGATGAGCAGTTCTTC
TRBJ2-7 | 15 | TRBV7-3 | - | - | CASSLTAKEAYEQYF | TGTGCCAGCAGCTTAACGGCCAAGGAAGCCTACGAGCAGTACTTC
TRBJ1-4 | 13 | TRBV5-1 | - | once | CASSLLGNEKLFF | TGCGCCAGCAGCTTGTTGGGGAATGAAAAACTGTTTTTT
TRBJ2-3 | 16 | TRBV5-1 | - | - | CASSLGPAGGTDTQYF | TGCGCCAGCAGCTTGGGTCCAGCAGGAGGCACAGATACGCAGTATTTT
TRBJ2-3 | 15 | TRBV10-2 | TRBD1 | - | CASVPGQGAGDTQYF | TGCGCCAGCGTACCGGGACAGGGGGCCGGAGATACGCAGTATTTT
TRBJ2-2 | 15 | TRBV3-1/TRBV3-2 | TRBD2 | - | CASSHRLAGEGELFF | TGTGCCAGCAGCCACCGACTAGCGGGAGAGGGGGAGCTGTTTTTT
TRBJ2-7 | 15 | TRBV7-3 | TRBD1 | - | CASSPGTGAVYEQYF | TGTGCCAGCAGCCCAGGGACAGGGGCGGTATACGAGCAGTACTTC
TRBJ2-7 | 16 | TRBV25-1 | TRBD1 | - | CASSGGAGQGYDEQYF | TGTGCCAGCAGTGGAGGGGCGGGACAGGGGTACGACGAGCAGTACTTC
TRBJ1-4 | 14 | TRBV6-6 | TRBD1 | - | CASRTTGANEKLFF | TGTGCCAGCAGAACAACAGGGGCTAATGAAAAACTGTTTTTT
TRBJ2-3 | 14 | TRBV29-1 | - | - | CSAATGVAGDTQYF | TGCAGCGCAGCTACAGGTGTCGCCGGGGATACGCAGTATTTT
TRBJ2-3 | 17 | TRBV7-6 | TRBD2 | - | CASSQGLAGGLPDTQYF | TGTGCCAGCAGCCAAGGACTAGCGGGAGGGTTGCCAGATACGCAGTATTTT